Shown below are 8 T cell receptor delta chains from a single sample sequenced in a study of Vδ1+ human thymocytes. Study conclusions and caveats: Thymic TRG and TRD repertoires appeared highly polyclonal.

Extracted RNA was reverse transcribed into cDNA. Multiplex PCR used pooled V-gene forward primers and a constant-region reverse primer to amplify CDR3s. TCRdb reanalysed the multiplex PCR reads with CATT. The data hold about 75,000 delta-chain clones, with around 35% observed a single time. These receptors lack a known antigen. Sequenced material: Vdelta1+ gamma-delta thymocytes from the thymus. Subset described: FACS-sorted CD3+ TCRalphabeta- TCRVdelta1+ TCRVdelta2- thymocytes. The receptors derive from a boy younger than two who had congenital heart surgery.

The chain combines TRDV1 with TRDJ1; 7 bases are a match to TRDD3. This CDR3 region has 20 residues. Germline V gene sequence: CDR1 TSWWSYY, CDR2 QGS. V shed 4 bases and J 0 bases; nucleotides not matched to a gene: 20. Written as DNA, the CDR3 is TGTGCTCTTGGGGCGGAAGCCTTTAGAGTTGGGGGAGAGTACACCGATAAACTCATCTTT. Residues: CALGAEAFRVGGEYTDKLIF.

This chain links TRDV1 with TRDJ1; 10 nucleotides align to TRDD3. This CDR3 is built from 20 residues. Trimming at V came to 2 bases and at J to 6 bases, leaving 21 bases not matched to a gene. Germline-derived CDR1 and CDR2 are TSWWSYY and QGS. DNA for the CDR3: TGTGCTCTTGGGGAATCCCGGCCTTCCTTGTACCTACTGGGGGATTATAAACTCATCTTT. Protein sequence: CALGESRPSLYLLGDYKLIF.

This chain links TRDV1 with TRDJ1; D is ambiguous. Trimming left V 4 bases short and J 1 base short, with 16 bases between. CDR3 length: 16 amino acids. In germline, CDR1 is TSWWSYY, CDR2 QGS. CDR3 bases: TGTGCTCTTGGGGCTGGCGATCTCTGTCTCACCGATAAACTCATCTTT. This codes for CALGAGDLCLTDKLIF.

The chain combines TRDV1 with TRDJ1; 12 bases line up with TRDD3. CDR3 length equals 25 residues. Germline lookup yields CDR1 TSWWSYY and CDR2 QGS. V lost 3 bases to trimming and J lost 0 bases; unmatched junction nucleotides: 29. CDR3 nucleotide sequence: TGTGCTCTTGGGGAGCCGACTTCCTACCCGCCGCGGTACTGGGGGATACCGACGTACACCGATAAACTCATCTTT. Protein: CALGEPTSYPPRYWGIPTYTDKLIF.

The V call is TRDV1, the J call TRDJ1, with 10 nucleotides matching TRDD3. In germline, CDR1 is TSWWSYY, CDR2 QGS. CDR3 length: 19 residues. The junction had 14 bases not matched to a gene; V was cut back by 2 bases and J by 2 bases. DNA of the CDR3: TGTGCTCTTGGGGAAGTCCCGTACTGGGGGATTGGCGAGACCGATAAACTCATCTTT. Translating gives CALGEVPYWGIGETDKLIF.

This clone was seen more than once but under ten times. The chain couples TRDV1 to TRDJ1; D might be TRDD3 (6 bases). V gave up 7 bases and J gave up 1 base, with 31 bases separating them. The CDR3 contains 20 residues. CDR1 and CDR2 from the germline V gene are TSWWSYY and QGS. CDR3 nucleotide sequence: TGTGCTCTTGTGGACCGTCTGGGCGACCACTTGGGGATCAGCACCGATAAACTCATCTTT. Translating it yields CALVDRLGDHLGISTDKLIF.

Comment on this clone: Other DNA sequences in the same sample also yield this CDR3. V usage is TRDV1 and J usage is TRDJ1; 11 bases map to TRDD3. Losses at the gene ends were 2 bases for V and 2 bases for J; bases not matched to a gene: 7. Germline CDR1 is TSWWSYY and CDR2 is QGS. The CDR3 is 17 amino acids. The CDR3 region has the DNA TGTGCTCTTGGGGAAGTGCCTGGGGGATACAGGACCGATAAACTCATCTTT. Translated: CALGEVPGGYRTDKLIF.

This clone has just a few counts. The chain couples TRDV1 to TRDJ1; a possible D gene is TRDD3 (6 bases). V lost 2 bases, J lost 1 base, and 20 bases lay in between. The CDR3 is made up of 18 amino acids. The V gene's germline CDR1 is TSWWSYY and CDR2 QGS. The chain's CDR3 is CALGESIRGWGSTDKLIF. The CDR3 DNA is TGTGCTCTTGGGGAATCGATACGGGGGTGGGGGTCCACCGATAAACTCATCTTT.